This T cell receptor beta chain derives from a study of PD-1 blockade in mismatch repair-deficient tumors. Study-level information: Patients had approximately 11 mismatch repair-deficient cancer types and were previously treated and progressing.

Study outcomes and limitations: Tumor-resident clones, often absent from pretreatment blood, expanded after pembrolizumab and then contracted.

The ends were cut back, 6 bases at V and 1 base at J, with 12 bases in the middle. The CDR3 has 14 residues. Germline V CDR1 and CDR2: MDHEN, SYDVKM. TCRdb's table, derived via immunoSEQ multiplex PCR, lists solely in-frame clones and lacks some. The data contain around 38,000 clones, roughly three quarters of them seen just once; the ten biggest clones take up approximately 22%. Details on this clone: Its specificity is not known.

The TCR-sequenced patients were a few responders to pembrolizumab. The receptor was isolated from an adult with mismatch repair-deficient cancer. The source material was peripheral blood, sampled 4 weeks after starting pembrolizumab. J is TRBJ2-5 and V is TRBV28, with D possibly matching TRBD1 (6 bases). This CDR3 reads CASSRGQLQETQYF. CDR3 DNA sequence: TGTGCCAGCAGCCGCGGACAGCTCCAAGAGACCCAGTACTTC.